The rows below give T cell receptor beta chains drawn from one sample of a study of human T cells and chemical hapten exposure. TCRdb redid the calling of the RACE reads with MiXCR, one entry per CDR3 protein. The sample carries 55,000 to 75,000 distinct CDR3 sequences, 9.5% to 15% recorded once. Sequenced material: whole blood, taken in connection with sensitization to the hapten diphenylcyclopropenone (DPC). The receptors were gathered from a man aged 25-40 years with alopecia areata. Some clones in this sample may be carry-over from other donors' samples. Both conserved end residues are part of each CDR3. Fields, in order: V gene, CDR3 protein.

V: TRBV11-2; CDR3: CASSLDGKIHTGELFF
V: TRBV3-1; CDR3: CASSQGQSAYEQYF
V: TRBV6-6; CDR3: CASTTNGNIQYF
V: TRBV7-2; CDR3: CASSYPVRGIESSPLHF
V: TRBV12-3/TRBV12-4; CDR3: CASSLSRWGNTEAFF
V: TRBV29-1; CDR3: CSVEVATDTQYF
V: TRBV28; CDR3: CASILQGAGTDTQYF
V: TRBV29-1; CDR3: CSVEGGRGTDTQYF
V: TRBV29-1; CDR3: CSVDPETGQETQYF
V: TRBV27; CDR3: CASMDRAGYGYTF
V: TRBV18; CDR3: CASSLRGAPGENIQYF
V: TRBV28; CDR3: CASSSTPGGGNTEAFF
V: TRBV9; CDR3: CASSVGSVPNTEAFF
V: TRBV7-6; CDR3: CASVPGLSETQYF
V: TRBV5-1; CDR3: CASSWGLGTDTQYF
V: TRBV29-1; CDR3: CSVEGRYNEQFF
V: TRBV29-1; CDR3: CSVAQGPGNTEAFF
V: TRBV19; CDR3: CASSLAGWGEQFF
V: TRBV18; CDR3: CASSPLAGTVNTEAFF
V: TRBV7-8; CDR3: CASSLVGKGPLPYEQFF
V: TRBV5-5; CDR3: CASSSRTAADTEAFF
V: TRBV30; CDR3: CAWSGVTWDQPQHF
V: TRBV29-1; CDR3: CSVENPGQGEKLFF
V: TRBV7-2; CDR3: CASSSPRAGTYEQYF
V: TRBV7-2; CDR3: CASSLAYGLAEAKNIQYF
V: TRBV11-2; CDR3: CASSLFFGQQETQYF
V: TRBV7-2; CDR3: CASSDGGDAFF
V: TRBV18; CDR3: CASSPGDTQYF
V: TRBV9; CDR3: CASSVGTTPLNTEAFF
V: TRBV12-3/TRBV12-4; CDR3: CASSLVFVGIWNQPQHF
V: TRBV18; CDR3: CASRRGDTEAFF
V: TRBV29-1; CDR3: CSVYDRVSTDTQYF
V: TRBV5-1; CDR3: CASSPQQNTEAFF
V: TRBV10-1; CDR3: CASSDGDSVTEAFF
V: TRBV10-3; CDR3: CAISQMDRKGYTF
V: TRBV14; CDR3: CASSPIETGVMNTEAFF
V: TRBV5-1; CDR3: CASRQGQGATEAFF
V: TRBV7-9; CDR3: CASSLGKGLSETQYF
V: TRBV7-9; CDR3: CASSLVQGHHHEQYF
V: TRBV28; CDR3: CASSQNTEAFF
V: TRBV20-1; CDR3: CSSSREGNEQFF
V: TRBV7-9; CDR3: CASSLGTPSNQPQHF
V: TRBV20-1; CDR3: CSASAGPSGADTQYF
V: TRBV12-3/TRBV12-4; CDR3: CASSDRGKAFF
V: TRBV6-2/TRBV6-3; CDR3: CASSDGHFSGGYEQYF
V: TRBV4-1; CDR3: CASSQDHGGVRIGGTDTQYF
V: TRBV19; CDR3: CASSTSGTPNQPQHF
V: TRBV6-5; CDR3: CASSYEGAGELFF
V: TRBV28; CDR3: CASSRPGLAGFGTDTQYF
V: TRBV20-1; CDR3: CSARATGTVGYTF
V: TRBV5-5; CDR3: CASSLAGRVRETQYF
V: TRBV6-6; CDR3: CASSYVGRTNTGELFF
V: TRBV7-6; CDR3: CASSPSPLVGETQYF
V: TRBV6-2/TRBV6-3; CDR3: CASRFLGASSYNEQFF